This T cell receptor (beta chain) is from a study of T cell repertoires in cytomegalovirus infection. Overall study context: Public TCR beta signatures marked donors with CMV infection and the matching HLA. Whole-study results and caveats: CMV-specific TCR beta clonotypes restricted by HLA-C dominated the ex vivo response. Cumulative public TCR beta family frequency identified carriers of CMV plus the relevant HLA.

The CDR3 contains 12 residues when both ends are counted. Germline V lookup: CDR1 SNHLY, CDR2 FYNNEI. This clonotype was recorded at least ten times. Antigen unknown. The conserved final phenylalanine or tryptophan is absent from the CDR3, which likely points to a read error. The limits of the CDR3 on the DNA are not certain, so only TCRdb's listed CDR3 is given. TCRdb reprocessed the reads via MiXCR and lists one record per CDR3 protein. The profile covers approximately 76,000 distinct CDR3 sequences, with roughly 3.5% appearing a single time and roughly 4.4% taken by the ten largest. The sequenced sample consisted of PBMCs. The rearrangement uses TRBV2 and TRBJ2-5. The sequence derives from a human donor in good health (CMV status not recorded). Some clones in this sample may be carry-over from other donors' samples. The CDR3: CASSERDPVLRP.